This passage covers 16 T cell receptor beta chains from one sample sequenced in a study of shared clonotypes between healthy human individuals. Assay: immunoSEQ multiplex PCR; the TCRdb copy retains only in-frame clones and omits some. The sample records a few million clones, just under 95% being singletons. The naive CD8 fraction comprised CD45RO-negative cells positively selected for CCR7 and excluded terminally differentiated effector memory CD45RA+ cells. The sequenced sample consisted of naive CD8+ T cells from PBMCs. The source is a man aged 18 to 35 in good health. Some clones in this sample may be carry-over from other donors' samples.

The V call is TRBV4-3, the J call TRBJ2-6; D might be TRBD2 (6 bases). Trimming cost V 0 bases and J 6 bases, with 12 bases left between them. This CDR3 has 16 amino acids. The germline gives CDR1 LGHNA, CDR2 YSLEER. The CDR3 DNA reads TGCGCCAGCAGCCAAGATGTTGGAGGGGAGGCCAACGTCCTGACTTTC. Protein sequence: CASSQDVGGEANVLTF.

V and J are TRBV28 and TRBJ2-5, with 12 bases lining up with TRBD2. Trimming took 4 bases from V and 3 from J; bases not matched to a gene: 12. CDR3 length equals 18 residues. In germline, CDR1 is MDHEN, CDR2 SYDVKM. CDR3 region: CASSSWLAGGPSKETQYF. The CDR3 DNA sequence: TGTGCCAGCAGTTCTTGGCTAGCGGGAGGGCCTTCTAAAGAGACCCAGTACTTC.

The chain combines TRBV6-5 with TRBJ1-5; a possible D gene is TRBD1 (6 bases). Trimming stripped 4 bases from V and 5 bases from J, with 12 bases between. Germline V gives CDR1 MNHEY, CDR2 SVGAGI. The CDR3 is 14 residues long. CDR3 sequence reads: CASSSRGVDQPQHF. In nucleotides, the CDR3 is TGTGCCAGCAGTTCTAGGGGGGTGGATCAGCCCCAGCATTTT.

This sequence joins TRBV28 and TRBJ1-5; D gene unclear. There are 15 residues in the CDR3. Germline V CDR1 and CDR2: MDHEN, SYDVKM. V lost 2 bases to trimming and J lost 0 bases, with 8 bases between them. The CDR3 region is CASSLPYYSNQPQHF. The CDR3 DNA follows: TGTGCCAGCAGTTTACCCTATTATAGCAATCAGCCCCAGCATTTT.

A remark on this clone: The sample has other DNA sequences that encode this CDR3 too. This sequence joins TRBV19 and TRBJ1-1; no reliable D call. CDR3 length: 14 amino acids. The ends were cut back, 3 bases at V and 1 base at J, with 9 bases in the middle. CDR1 is LNHDA and CDR2 is SQIVND in the germline V gene (reference sequence). In DNA form, the CDR3 reads TGTGCCAGTAGTATCCGGGGAGCGAACACTGAAGCTTTCTTT. It specifies CASSIRGANTEAFF.

Concerning this clone itself: The sample holds other DNA sequences that translate to the same CDR3. The chain has TRBV27 and TRBJ1-2; the D gene is possibly TRBD1 (6 bases). Trimming removed 5 bases from V and 6 bases from J, with 25 bases in between. There are 17 residues in the CDR3. In germline, CDR1 is MNHEY, CDR2 SMNVEV (reference sequence). CDR3 in amino acids: CASSQTIMRQAINGYTF. CDR3 bases: TGTGCCAGCAGTCAAACTATTATGAGACAGGCGATTAATGGCTACACCTTC.

V gene TRBV11-2 combines with J gene TRBJ2-2; D tentatively fits TRBD1 or TRBD2 (5 bases each). The germline V gene has CDR1 SGHAT and CDR2 FQNNGV. CDR3 length equals 13 residues. Trimming shortened V by 5 bases and J by 7 bases, and 11 bases separated the two germline ends. CDR3: CASSPRGVGELFF. The DNA of the CDR3 is TGTGCCAGCAGCCCCCGAGGGGTCGGGGAGCTGTTTTTT.

The chain links TRBV7-3 to TRBJ2-3; 7 positions agree with TRBD2. This CDR3 has 15 residues. V shed 0 bases and J 6 bases; nucleotides not matched to a gene: 6. Per the germline V gene, CDR1 is SGHTA and CDR2 is FQGTGA. The chain's CDR3 is CASSLTSSSGDTQYF. The CDR3 DNA follows: TGTGCCAGCAGCTTAACGTCGAGTAGCGGGGATACGCAGTATTTT.

The rearrangement uses TRBV7-9 and TRBJ2-7; TRBD2 matches at 11 bases. The CDR3 totals 14 residues. Germline lookup yields CDR1 SEHNR and CDR2 FQNEAQ (reference sequence). The trim removed 6 bases at V and 6 bases at J, leaving 7 bases unmatched. The CDR3 region is CASSFIAGGSEQYF. DNA of the CDR3: TGTGCCAGCAGTTTTATAGCGGGAGGGAGCGAGCAGTACTTC.

This chain links TRBV11-2 with TRBJ2-5; 11 bases are a match to TRBD2. This CDR3 is built from 16 residues. J gave up 3 bases and V 4 bases, and 7 bases lay outside the gene matches. Germline assignment: CDR1 SGHAT and CDR2 FQNNGV. CDR3 loop: CASSSWPGLAEETQYF. CDR3 bases: TGTGCCAGCAGCTCCTGGCCGGGACTAGCGGAAGAGACCCAGTACTTC.

This rearrangement joins TRBV7-3 to TRBJ2-1, with D possibly being TRBD2 (7 bases). This CDR3 contains 15 residues. Germline assignment: CDR1 SGHTA and CDR2 FQGTGA. V was clipped by 5 bases and J by 10 bases, with 21 bases between them. CDR3 residues: CASSTAGASGVEQFF. CDR3 nucleotide sequence: TGTGCCAGCAGCACCGCGGGGGCTAGCGGTGTGGAGCAGTTCTTC.

The gene calls are TRBV5-4 and TRBJ1-2; D possibly corresponds to TRBD1 (6 bases). The germline V and J ends were trimmed by 3 bases and 5 bases, with 23 bases remaining between them. CDR1 SGHNT and CDR2 YYREEE come from the germline V gene (reference sequence). The CDR3 is 17 residues long. The CDR3 DNA is TGTGCCAGCAGCTCCGGCGGATCGACAGGCGACTTATATGGCTACACCTTC. Encoded protein: CASSSGGSTGDLYGYTF.

This clone was seen a handful of times. J is TRBJ2-7 and V is TRBV20-1; D gene ambiguous. Trimming left V 1 base short and J 5 bases short, with 3 bases between. This CDR3 region has 10 residues. The V gene's germline CDR1 is DFQATT and CDR2 SNEGSKA (reference sequence). DNA for the CDR3: TGCAGTGCTAGAGGGAACGAGCAGTACTTC. Translation: CSARGNEQYF.

This chain uses TRBV6-6 with TRBJ2-1; D unresolved. CDR3 size: 15 residues. The germline CDR1 and CDR2 sequences are MNHNY and SVGAGI (reference sequence). V shed 6 bases and J shed 10 bases, with 22 bases lying between them. DNA of the CDR3: TGTGCCAGCAGACCCGACAATTTTGGGTCGTGGGAGCAGTTCTTC. It is translated as CASRPDNFGSWEQFF.

The chain is built from TRBV11-3 and TRBJ2-5; D not resolved. This CDR3 has 11 residues. Deletions cut 5 bases from V and 8 bases from J, with 9 bases between. The germline V gene has CDR1 SGHNT and CDR2 YENEEA. CDR3 residues: CASSLRLTQYF. The CDR3 bases are TGTGCCAGCAGCCTTAGGCTTACCCAGTACTTC.

This clone was seen a handful of times. The gene calls are TRBV6-5 and TRBJ1-4, with D hard to call. CDR1 is MNHEY and CDR2 is SVGAGI in the germline V gene. The CDR3 length is 15 residues. V was shortened by 0 bases and J by 3 bases, with 8 bases between the two germline ends. DNA of the CDR3: TGTGCCAGCAGTTACTCGATACGAGCTAATGAAAAACTGTTTTTT. Amino acids: CASSYSIRANEKLFF.